These T cell receptor beta chains were read from a single sample in a study of blood T cell repertoires in COVID-19. Clones were sequenced by immunoSEQ multiplex PCR, and TCRdb holds only the in-frame ones, with some missing. Of about 270,000 clones listed, 90% were seen once; the top ten hold roughly 4.3%. The sample comprised PBMCs or T cells enriched from blood (not recorded which). All receptors come from a woman under 40 with acute COVID-19. Each CDR3 is given with its conserved first and last residue. The D gene is left open where the match is weak. A clone size is listed for some rows: how often the clone was seen (once, few, many), or a class if it is expanded.

size	V	J	D	DNA	CDR3
-	TRBV5-1	TRBJ2-1	-	TGCGCCAGCAGCTTGGACGGAGGGGCCTCCTACAATGAGCAGTTCTTC	CASSLDGGASYNEQFF
-	TRBV10-3	TRBJ2-3	-	TGTGCCATCAGTGACGGGACTCGTGGAGATACGCAGTATTTT	CAISDGTRGDTQYF
-	TRBV6-5	TRBJ1-2	-	TGTGCCAGCCGCTCCCCAGGGCATGGCTACACCTTC	CASRSPGHGYTF
-	TRBV27	TRBJ1-5	-	TGTGCCAGCAGTTTTTTCCGGGGAGACAATCAGCCCCAGCATTTT	CASSFFRGDNQPQHF
-	TRBV5-4	TRBJ1-4	TRBD1	TGTGCCAGCAAGCCAGGAGGGACAGCGAATGAAAAACTGTTTTTT	CASKPGGTANEKLFF
-	TRBV20-1	TRBJ2-1	-	TGCAGTGCTAGTAAGGCCCCCCTATTAGGAGGTAATGAGCAGTTCTTC	CSASKAPLLGGNEQFF
-	TRBV5-6	TRBJ2-1	-	TGTGCCAGCAGCCTGGGGTACGGGCAGTTCTTC	CASSLGYGQFF
-	TRBV4-1	TRBJ2-7	-	TGCGCCAGCAGCCCAACTTTGAGGGTAGCGACTGCCTACGAGCAGTACTTC	CASSPTLRVATAYEQYF
-	TRBV7-9	TRBJ2-1	TRBD2	TGTGCCAGCAGTCAACGGGCTAGCGGAAATGAGCAGTTCTTC	CASSQRASGNEQFF
-	TRBV10-3	TRBJ2-3	TRBD2	TGTGCCATCTCTAAGGATGAAGCGGGAAGGCAGTATTTT	CAISKDEAGRQYF
-	TRBV5-4	TRBJ2-3	-	TGTGCCAGCCATTGGGAGGACTACACAGATACGCAGTATTTT	CASHWEDYTDTQYF
-	TRBV25-1	TRBJ2-3	-	TGTGCCAGCAGTGAATTCGAGGAAAGCACAGATACGCAGTATTTT	CASSEFEESTDTQYF
-	TRBV4-1	TRBJ2-1	TRBD2	TGCGCCAGCAGCGAAGCGCCTAGCGGGATGAATGAGCAGTTCTTC	CASSEAPSGMNEQFF
-	TRBV25-1	TRBJ2-7	TRBD1	TGTGCCAGCACTCCAAAACCCGGGACAGGAAAAAGCTCCTACGAGCAGTACTTC	CASTPKPGTGKSSYEQYF
-	TRBV27	TRBJ2-2	-	TGTGCCAGCAGTTCAACCGCGGGGAGCGGGGAGCTGTTTTTT	CASSSTAGSGELFF
-	TRBV5-6	TRBJ2-7	-	TGTGCCAGCAGCTTTCTTGTCCCGCCTGATGGGAGGTCCTACGAGCAGTACTTC	CASSFLVPPDGRSYEQYF
-	TRBV6-5	TRBJ2-7	TRBD1	TGTGCCAGCAGGGACAGGGGGCGAGAAGAGCAGTACTTC	CASRDRGREEQYF
-	TRBV28	TRBJ1-1	TRBD1	TGTGCCAGCAGGACAGGGATGAACACTGAAGCTTTCTTT	CASRTGMNTEAFF
few	TRBV4-2	TRBJ2-2	TRBD1	TGTGCCAGCAGCCGAAAGGACAGGGACACCGGGGAGCTGTTTTTT	CASSRKDRDTGELFF
-	TRBV7-2	TRBJ1-3	-	TGTGCCAGCAGCTTAGGACAGTACTCTGGAAACACCATATATTTT	CASSLGQYSGNTIYF
-	TRBV28	TRBJ2-7	-	TGTGCCAGCACAAACGGGGTGGGCGGGATATTCTACGAGCAGTACTTC	CASTNGVGGIFYEQYF
-	TRBV2	TRBJ1-2	TRBD1	TGTGCCAACTCCTCCCGTGACAGGGAGGATGGCTACACCTTC	CANSSRDREDGYTF
-	TRBV19	TRBJ1-5	-	TGTGCCAGTAGTTCAGATGGACAGTTTAATCAGCCCCAGCATTTT	CASSSDGQFNQPQHF
once	TRBV29-1	TRBJ2-7	TRBD2	TGCAGCGTTGGGGTGGGAGGGTACGAGCAGTACTTC	CSVGVGGYEQYF
-	TRBV13	TRBJ2-7	TRBD2	TGTGCCAGTAGCGGGGCCCACTCCTACGAGCAGTACTTC	CASSGAHSYEQYF
-	TRBV9	TRBJ2-2	TRBD2	TGTGCCAGCAGCGTAGCAGTCGTAGTAGCGGGAGGGGGGAACACCGGGGAGCTGTTTTTT	CASSVAVVVAGGGNTGELFF
-	TRBV9	TRBJ2-1	TRBD2	TGTGCCAGCAGCGTAGTAGCGGGAGGCTACAATGAGCAGTTCTTC	CASSVVAGGYNEQFF
-	TRBV2	TRBJ1-3	TRBD1	TGTGCCAGCAGTCCCGGGACAGGGGGGGCAGCCTCTGGAAACACCATATATTTT	CASSPGTGGAASGNTIYF
-	TRBV24-1	TRBJ1-1	-	TGTGCCACCAGTGGTTTTGGCCAAGACACTGAAGCTTTCTTT	CATSGFGQDTEAFF
-	TRBV20-1	TRBJ2-1	-	TGCAGTGCTAGTGGGGTAGCTCCCTACAATGAGCAGTTCTTC	CSASGVAPYNEQFF
-	TRBV27	TRBJ2-2	TRBD1	TGTGCCAGCAGTTTATCCCTCGACAGGGCAACCGGGGAGCTGTTTTTT	CASSLSLDRATGELFF
-	TRBV19	TRBJ1-1	-	TGTGCCAGTAGTCCAGGGTTAACTGAAGCTTTCTTT	CASSPGLTEAFF
-	TRBV28	TRBJ2-3	-	TGTGCCAGCAGTTTCCGAGGGTTTAGGGATACGCAGTATTTT	CASSFRGFRDTQYF
-	TRBV27	TRBJ2-7	TRBD1	TGTGCCAGCAGTCCAACCCCGGGGACAGTCTACGAGCAGTACTTC	CASSPTPGTVYEQYF